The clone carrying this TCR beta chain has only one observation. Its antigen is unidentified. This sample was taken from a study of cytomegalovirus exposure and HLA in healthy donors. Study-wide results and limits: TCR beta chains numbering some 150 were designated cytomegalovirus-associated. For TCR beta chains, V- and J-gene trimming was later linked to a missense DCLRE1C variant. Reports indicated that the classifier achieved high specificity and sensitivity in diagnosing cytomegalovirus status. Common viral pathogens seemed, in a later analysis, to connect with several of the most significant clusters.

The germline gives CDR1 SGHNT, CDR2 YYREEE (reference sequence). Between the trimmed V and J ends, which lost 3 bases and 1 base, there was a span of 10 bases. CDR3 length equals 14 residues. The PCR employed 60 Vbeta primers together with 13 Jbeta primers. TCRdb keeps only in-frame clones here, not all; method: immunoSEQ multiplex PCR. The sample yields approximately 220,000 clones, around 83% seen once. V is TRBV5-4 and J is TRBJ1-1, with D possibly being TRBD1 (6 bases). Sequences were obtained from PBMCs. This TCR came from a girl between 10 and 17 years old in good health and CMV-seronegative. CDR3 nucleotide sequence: TGTGCCAGCAGCTCGTGGGGGCGGAACACTGAAGCTTTCTTT. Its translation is CASSSWGRNTEAFF.